This T cell receptor (beta chain) was sequenced for a study of blood T cells in healthy people across ages. Study-wide background: About one barcoded beta molecule per two T cells was the capture yield of template switching. Whole-study results and caveats: Older age went with lower TCR beta diversity per million T cells, in a roughly linear way.

Isolation of PBMCs gave at least 7 million cells per sample. V dropped 7 bases and J dropped 15 bases, with 19 bases sitting between them. This CDR3 contains 12 residues. CDR1 and CDR2 (germline): SGHAT, FQNNGV. As to this clonotype: Its cognate antigen is unknown.

PCR was performed a second time for about 7 to 11 cycles using a sample-barcoded 5' primer and a J-beta primer mix. TCRdb called the 5' RACE reads again in MiXCR, with one record for every CDR3 protein. The data show about 730,000 distinct CDR3 sequences, with roughly 47% seen just once and around 20% held by the top ten. This receptor was identified in a woman aged 55-70 years in good health. The sample comprised blood. The rearrangement joins TRBV11-2 to TRBJ2-1; D possibly corresponds to TRBD1 (5 bases). DNA of the CDR3: TGTGCCAGCATCGCCCAGGGTTACCGTACGTTCTTC. It translates to CASIAQGYRTFF.